The 30 T cell receptor beta chains below were found in one sample sequenced in a study of cytotoxic CD8 clonotypes in ibrutinib-treated CLL. The assay was immunoSEQ multiplex PCR, and TCRdb's table has in-frame clones only and misses some. The sample includes around 25,000 clones, approximately 67% of them seen just once. This sample comprised PBMCs, obtained at disease progression, from a patient treated with ibrutinib. These receptors all stem from a human donor with chronic lymphocytic leukemia.

The rearrangement joins TRBV2 to TRBJ2-3, with D possibly being TRBD2 (6 bases). This CDR3 has 15 amino acids. V was pared by 6 bases and J by 6 bases, with 19 bases between. The germline V gene encodes CDR1 SNHLY and CDR2 FYNNEI. CDR3 bases: TGTGCCAGCAGAGGGGCGACTAGTGTTATGGATACGCAGTATTTT. As protein: CASRGATSVMDTQYF.

The chain uses TRBV6-6 and TRBJ1-2; possible D gene TRBD1, 5 bases. The CDR3 totals 14 residues. Trimming stripped 7 bases from V and 2 bases from J, with 14 bases between. CDR1 and CDR2 from the germline V gene are MNHNY and SVGAGI (reference sequence). The CDR3 reads CASTWSTANYGYTF. The CDR3 DNA sequence: TGTGCCAGCACTTGGTCGACAGCGAACTATGGCTACACCTTC.

The chain has TRBV5-8 and TRBJ2-3; maybe TRBD1 (5 bases). The CDR3 runs to 16 residues. V lost 0 bases to trimming and J lost 0 bases, with 11 bases between them. CDR1 is SGHTS, CDR2 YDEGEE, per germline. CDR3 amino acids: CASSLETAKSTDTQYF. Written as DNA, the CDR3 is TGTGCCAGCAGCTTGGAGACAGCGAAGAGCACAGATACGCAGTATTTT.

The V call is TRBV7-8, the J call TRBJ1-1; D perhaps matches TRBD1 (6 bases). Looked up from germline, CDR1 is SGHVS and CDR2 is FQNEAQ. CDR3 length equals 12 residues. Trimming stripped 6 bases from V and 1 base from J, with 6 bases between. CDR3 amino acids: CASRGGNTEAFF. The CDR3 DNA sequence: TGTGCCAGCAGAGGGGGGAACACTGAAGCTTTCTTT. The entire variable domain, with the rest obtained from reference TRBV7-8 and TRBJ1-1, is as follows: GAGVSQSPRYKVAKRGQDVALRCDPISGHVSLFWYQQALGQGPEFLTYFQNEAQLDKSGLPSDRFFAERPEGSVSTLKIQRTQQEDSAVYLCASRGGNTEAFFGQGTRLTVV.

The chain employs TRBV9 and TRBJ2-1; TRBD1 is a possible D gene (5 bases). The CDR3 has 15 residues. V was clipped by 0 bases and J by 9 bases, with 16 bases between them. CDR1 SGDLS and CDR2 YYNGEE come from the germline V gene. The CDR3 sequence: CASSVVEDSAGEQFF. CDR3 DNA: TGTGCCAGCAGCGTAGTAGAAGACAGTGCCGGTGAGCAGTTCTTC.

This clone was observed once. V is TRBV27 and J is TRBJ2-1; possible D gene TRBD2, 6 bases. The V gene lost 5 bases and the J gene lost 4 bases, with 12 bases spanning the gap. There are 14 residues in the CDR3. Germline CDR1 is MNHEY and CDR2 is SMNVEV (reference sequence). The CDR3 nucleotides are TGTGCCAGCAGTCCCCCGGGGAGGTACAATGAGCAGTTCTTC. Its protein is CASSPPGRYNEQFF.

The chain links TRBV5-1 to TRBJ2-5; D not resolved. V lost 10 bases to trimming and J lost 3 bases, with 19 bases between them. CDR1 and CDR2 from the germline V gene are SGHRS and YFSETQ. CDR3 length: 14 residues. The CDR3 loop reads CASRKGGTEETQYF. The CDR3 DNA is TGCGCCTCCCGGAAAGGCGGAACTGAAGAGACCCAGTACTTC. Using reference TRBV5-1 and TRBJ2-5 for the parts outside the CDR3, the full variable domain is KAGVTQTPRYLIKTRGQQVTLSCSPISGHRSVSWYQQTPGQGLQFLFEYFSETQRNKGNFPGRFSGRQFSNSRSEMNVSTLELGDSALYLCASRKGGTEETQYFGPGTRLLVL.

This clone was picked up a small number of times. The chain joins TRBV6-5 to TRBJ1-2; D gene uncertain. V lost 7 bases and J 8 bases, leaving 20 bases between the germline ends. The CDR3 is made up of 14 amino acids. Germline V gives CDR1 MNHEY, CDR2 SVGAGI. CDR3 DNA: TGTGCCAGCACCCCTAAGCTGGGCCTTGGGGGCTACACCTTC. Translated: CASTPKLGLGGYTF.

The chain carries TRBV5-4 and TRBJ1-2; D is perhaps TRBD1 (6 bases). The germline CDR1 and CDR2 sequences are SGHNT and YYREEE (reference sequence). The CDR3 runs 16 residues. Trimming removed 4 bases from V and 5 bases from J, with 21 bases in between. CDR3 DNA: TGTGCCAGCAGCCCGCGGGGGGCGGGAATTGGATATGGCTACACCTTC. Amino acids: CASSPRGAGIGYGYTF.

This sequence joins TRBV7-9 and TRBJ2-7, with no clear D. Trimming took 2 bases from V and 9 from J, leaving 11 bases between them. Germline V lookup: CDR1 SEHNR, CDR2 FQNEAQ (reference sequence). The CDR3 runs to 12 residues. CDR3 in amino acids: CASSLKDFVQYF. The CDR3, as DNA: TGTGCCAGCAGCTTAAAGGATTTCGTGCAGTACTTC.

V is TRBV18 and J is TRBJ1-1, with 8 bases lining up with TRBD1. V gave up 5 bases and J gave up 3 bases; unmatched junction bases: 2. Per germline, CDR1 KGHSH and CDR2 LQKENI. This CDR3 comprises 13 residues. CDR3 nucleotide sequence: TGTGCCAGCTCATCGGGACAGGACACTGAAGCTTTCTTT. Residues: CASSSGQDTEAFF. Using reference TRBV18 and TRBJ1-1 for the parts outside the CDR3, the full variable domain is NAGVMQNPRHLVRRRGQEARLRCSPMKGHSHVYWYRQLPEEGLKFMVYLQKENIIDESGMPKERFSAEFPKEGPSILRIQQVVRGDSAAYFCASSSGQDTEAFFGQGTRLTVV.

The J gene is TRBJ1-2, the V gene TRBV2, with D perhaps TRBD1 (6 bases). Germline assignment: CDR1 SNHLY and CDR2 FYNNEI. The V end lost 4 bases, the J end lost 8 bases, and 14 bases lay between the germline ends. The CDR3 has 13 residues. This chain's CDR3 is CASSADRLGGYTF. The CDR3 bases are TGTGCCAGCAGTGCTGACAGGCTCGGAGGCTACACCTTC.

This clone was found a few times. The gene calls are TRBV18 and TRBJ2-3; TRBD2 matches at 8 bases. Trimming took 5 bases from V and 4 from J; bases not matched to a gene: 11. There are 16 residues in the CDR3. Per germline, CDR1 KGHSH and CDR2 LQKENI. The CDR3 loop is CASSATGGAEADTQYF. In DNA, the CDR3 is TGTGCCAGCTCAGCCACCGGGGGGGCCGAGGCAGATACGCAGTATTTT.

The V call is TRBV4-2, the J call TRBJ2-6; D is uncertain. The CDR3 loop spans 15 amino acids. Deletions cut 0 bases from V and 0 bases from J, with 3 bases between. Germline V gene data show CDR1 as LGHNA and CDR2 as YNFKEQ. The CDR3, as DNA: TGTGCCAGCAGCCAAGACTACTCTGGGGCCAACGTCCTGACTTTC. Translated: CASSQDYSGANVLTF.

This chain links TRBV9 with TRBJ2-2, with 8 bases fitting TRBD2. The CDR3 covers 16 residues. J lost 3 bases, V lost 0 bases, and 4 bases had no gene match. Germline lookup yields CDR1 SGDLS and CDR2 YYNGEE. The CDR3 DNA reads TGTGCCAGCAGCGTAGGTCCCGGGGGGGACACCGGGGAGCTGTTTTTT. Residues: CASSVGPGGDTGELFF.

This clone was seen only a few times. V usage is TRBV5-1 and J usage is TRBJ1-2, with D hard to call. CDR1 is SGHRS, CDR2 YFSETQ, per germline. The CDR3 totals 13 residues. V lost 4 bases and J 7 bases, leaving 14 bases between the germline ends. CDR3: CASSRTGVGGYTF. The CDR3 nucleotides are TGCGCCAGCAGCCGTACGGGAGTCGGTGGCTACACCTTC.

Only one count was recorded for this clone. J is TRBJ1-1 and V is TRBV18; maybe TRBD1 (5 bases). The CDR3 consists of 15 residues. V was shortened by 2 bases and J by 5 bases, with 15 bases between the two germline ends. In germline, CDR1 is KGHSH, CDR2 LQKENI. The chain's CDR3 is CASSPVAGWGTEAFF. CDR3 sequence (DNA): TGTGCCAGCTCACCAGTGGCAGGGTGGGGGACTGAAGCTTTCTTT.

The V and J genes are TRBV29-1 and TRBJ2-1, with 7 bases that match TRBD1. With 3 bases clipped from V and 0 bases from J, the junction kept 8 bases outside the gene matches. Germline V gene sequence: CDR1 SQVTM, CDR2 ANQGSEA. The CDR3 loop spans 16 amino acids. CDR3 DNA sequence: TGCAGCGTTGAGGCGGACAGGTGGGTCTCCTACAATGAGCAGTTCTTC. Residues: CSVEADRWVSYNEQFF.

This clone was counted a single time. This sequence joins TRBV7-2 and TRBJ1-3, with a tentative D call TRBD1 (6 bases). Deletions cut 6 bases from V and 4 bases from J, with 13 bases between. CDR3 length: 14 amino acids. Germline V gene sequence: CDR1 SGHTA, CDR2 FQGNSA. CDR3 nucleotides: TGTGCCAGCAGTCCTCAGGGGTGGGGAAACACCATATATTTT. Its protein is CASSPQGWGNTIYF.

CDR3 coding DNA: TGCGCCAGCAGCCAGGGGGACAGGGTAGCTTTCTTT. This translates into CASSQGDRVAFF. This chain uses TRBV4-3 with TRBJ1-1, with 9 bases aligning to TRBD1. V shed 3 bases, J shed 10 bases, and the junction held 3 bases outside the gene matches. The CDR3 is 12 amino acids. Germline values: CDR1 LGHNA, CDR2 YSLEER.

The gene calls are TRBV5-1 and TRBJ2-5, with D perhaps matching TRBD2 (5 bases). This CDR3 has 15 residues. Germline-derived CDR1 and CDR2 are SGHRS and YFSETQ. Trimming stripped 4 bases from V and 1 base from J, with 14 bases between. The CDR3 loop reads CASSAGGWSQETQYF. The CDR3 DNA reads TGCGCCAGCAGCGCCGGCGGGTGGTCCCAAGAGACCCAGTACTTC.

The chain carries TRBV7-2 and TRBJ2-7; D is tentatively TRBD1 or TRBD2 (5 bases each). This CDR3 is built from 16 residues. V shed 3 bases and J shed 5 bases, with 20 bases lying between them. Germline V lookup: CDR1 SGHTA, CDR2 FQGNSA. For the CDR3, the DNA is TGTGCCAGCAGCTTGGGGGACGGGACGGTACCTAACGAGCAGTACTTC. Protein sequence: CASSLGDGTVPNEQYF.

The chain employs TRBV14 and TRBJ2-2; 9 nucleotides match TRBD2. The trim removed 4 bases at V and 6 bases at J, leaving 6 bases unmatched. This CDR3 contains 15 residues. CDR1 is SGHDN and CDR2 is FVKESK in the germline V gene. CDR3 in DNA: TGTGCCAGCAGCCCTCAGACTAGCGGTTCCGGGGAGCTGTTTTTT. It translates to CASSPQTSGSGELFF.

Comments on this clone: Other DNA sequences within the sample encode an identical CDR3. This chain links TRBV10-3 with TRBJ1-1, with no clear D. Looked up from germline, CDR1 is ENHRY and CDR2 is SYGVKD. Trimming took 0 bases from V and 2 from J, leaving 10 bases between them. The CDR3 consists of 15 residues. The CDR3, as DNA: TGTGCCATCAGTGAGTCTAGAACCGTTAACACTGAAGCTTTCTTT. It codes for CAISESRTVNTEAFF.

This clone was counted between two and nine times. V usage is TRBV5-1 and J usage is TRBJ2-2, with unresolved D. CDR1 and CDR2 from the germline V gene are SGHRS and YFSETQ. The CDR3 loop spans 12 amino acids. Trimming took 3 bases from V and 4 from J, leaving 4 bases between them. The CDR3 protein is CASSWGTGELFF. Here the CDR3 DNA reads TGCGCCAGCAGCTGGGGCACCGGGGAGCTGTTTTTT.

In its sample, this clone was seen a few times. The rearrangement uses TRBV20-1 and TRBJ2-1; 7 positions match TRBD1. Germline CDR1 DFQATT, CDR2 SNEGSKA (reference sequence). The CDR3 contains 11 residues. V lost 5 bases to trimming and J lost 13 bases; unmatched junction nucleotides: 8. In DNA, the CDR3 is TGCAGTGCTCCACAGGGGTTCTTTCAGTTCTTC. This encodes CSAPQGFFQFF.

The rearrangement links TRBV7-3 to TRBJ2-5; D gene unclear. The V gene's germline CDR1 is SGHTA and CDR2 FQGTGA. The CDR3 sequence is 15 residues long. V lost 1 base and J 0 bases, leaving 9 bases between the germline ends. In DNA, the CDR3 is TGTGCCAGCAGCTTAAGTTTCGGCTACCAAGAGACCCAGTACTTC. It yields the protein CASSLSFGYQETQYF.

The rearrangement joins TRBV6-6 to TRBJ1-2; tentative D call: TRBD1 (6 bases). The CDR3 is made up of 13 amino acids. Trimming removed 5 bases at V and 2 bases at J, with 9 bases between. Germline V CDR1 and CDR2: MNHNY, SVGAGI (reference sequence). The CDR3 DNA sequence: TGTGCCAGCAGTCCTGACAGGAACTATGGCTACACCTTC. Amino acids: CASSPDRNYGYTF.

This clone has a handful of counts. This sequence joins TRBV19 and TRBJ1-1; D unclear. Germline CDR1 and CDR2: LNHDA and SQIVND (reference sequence). Trimming cost V 5 bases and J 2 bases, with 9 bases left between them. This CDR3 comprises 13 residues. The CDR3 is CASSSRPNTEAFF. The CDR3 DNA follows: TGTGCCAGTAGTTCCCGACCCAACACTGAAGCTTTCTTT.

J is TRBJ1-2 and V is TRBV6-5, with a tentative D call TRBD1 (5 bases). Trimming removed 6 bases from V and 10 bases from J, with 18 bases in between. CDR3 length: 13 amino acids. Germline CDR1 and CDR2: MNHEY and SVGAGI. The DNA for the CDR3 is TGTGCCAGCAGCTCTGGGGGACCAAGGCCCTACACCTTC. Amino acid sequence: CASSSGGPRPYTF.